Shown below are 6 T cell receptor beta chains from a single sample sequenced in a study of blood T cell repertoires in COVID-19. The protocol was immunoSEQ multiplex PCR, while the TCRdb copy is restricted to in-frame clones and leaves out a portion. The sample holds 200,000 to 250,000 clones, around three quarters seen once. Sequenced material: peripheral blood. These receptors all stem from a woman in her 70s with acute or convalescent COVID-19.

The sample holds a few counts of this clone. The chain has TRBV7-2 and TRBJ2-1; 7 bases match TRBD2. CDR1 and CDR2 from the germline V gene are SGHTA and FQGNSA. V trimming: 4 bases; J trimming: 7 bases; junction bases outside the gene matches: 16. The CDR3 extends over 17 amino acids. Here the CDR3 DNA reads TGTGCCAGCAGCTCCCGTATCCGGGGAGGGGAGGGGAATGAGCAGTTCTTC. It is translated as CASSSRIRGGEGNEQFF.

With respect to this clone: Given the absence of the conserved phenylalanine or tryptophan at the CDR3 end, a read error is likely. The chain has TRBV9 and TRBJ1-6; D possibly corresponds to TRBD1 (5 bases). The CDR3 has 17 residues. Trimming took 4 bases from V and 0 from J, leaving 14 bases between them. Germline V gene sequence: CDR1 SGDLS, CDR2 YYNGEE. The CDR3 sequence is CASSPLGGSSYNSPLHL. The CDR3 DNA reads TGTGCCAGCAGCCCCCTCGGGGGGAGCTCCTATAATTCACCCCTCCACCTT.

The chain combines TRBV7-2 with TRBJ2-3; possible D gene TRBD2, 5 bases. With 5 bases removed from V and 7 bases from J, the gap between germline ends came to 16 bases. Germline CDR1 is SGHTA and CDR2 is FQGNSA. The CDR3 has 14 residues. CDR3 loop: CASSILVPTNTQYF. The CDR3 DNA sequence: TGTGCCAGCAGCATACTAGTCCCAACGAATACGCAGTATTTT.

The table lists this clone with a count of one. The rearrangement uses TRBV9 and TRBJ2-7, with D possibly being TRBD1 (8 bases). The V end was cut by 3 bases, the J end by 3 bases, with 16 bases between. This CDR3 has 15 amino acids. Germline-derived CDR1 and CDR2 are SGDLS and YYNGEE. The CDR3 nucleotides read TGTGCCAGCAGCGCCGGACAGGGAGGGTTCTACGAGCAGTACTTC. Residues: CASSAGQGGFYEQYF.

V and J are TRBV25-1 and TRBJ2-2, with 10 bases aligning to TRBD2. This CDR3 has 16 amino acids. The J segment lost 6 bases and the V segment lost 4 bases, leaving 8 bases of the junction unmatched. Germline lookup yields CDR1 MGHDK and CDR2 SYGVNS. The CDR3, as DNA: TGTGCCAGCAGTGGAAGGAGAGCGGGGGGGCCCGGGGAGCTGTTTTTT. Amino acids: CASSGRRAGGPGELFF.

The chain has TRBV5-1 and TRBJ2-6; TRBD2 might be the D (5 bases). The length of the CDR3 is 19 residues. CDR1 and CDR2 from the germline V gene are SGHRS and YFSETQ. Trimming cost V 2 bases and J 0 bases, with 18 bases left between them. CDR3 region: CASSFSSREGISGANVLTF. DNA of the CDR3: TGCGCCAGCAGCTTTAGCTCTAGAGAGGGAATCTCTGGGGCCAACGTCCTGACTTTC.